The source of this T cell receptor (beta chain) is a study of technical replicates of blood from a handful of donors. Only in-frame clones appear in the TCRdb table, and some are missing; sequencing was by immunoSEQ multiplex PCR. The data hold tens of thousands of clones, with roughly 95% observed a single time. Germline V CDR1 and CDR2: SGHNT, YENEEA. The V and J ends lost 1 base and 4 bases, in that order; junction bases with no gene match: 4. CDR3 length equals 15 residues. The sequencing sample was made of T cells isolated from PBMCs. The chain links TRBV11-3 to TRBJ2-1, with TRBD1 matching 7 bases. The receptor was derived from a human donor in good health. The CDR3 sequence is CASSLGTGVYNEQFF. The CDR3 coding sequence is TGTGCCAGCAGCTTAGGAACAGGGGTTTACAATGAGCAGTTCTTC.